The 29 T cell receptor beta chains reported below all come from one sample, sequenced in a study of OX40 agonist ivuxolimab in advanced cancers. Produced via immunoSEQ multiplex PCR; TCRdb's table is partial and in-frame only. The sample consists of approximately 58,000 clones, approximately 88% of them appearing once. This specimen consisted of CD4+ or CD8+ T cells sorted from blood, obtained in a trial of the OX40 agonist ivuxolimab. The receptors originated from an adult with an advanced solid tumor such as melanoma, head and neck, liver or kidney cancer.

The rearrangement uses TRBV10-3 and TRBJ1-2; D gene uncertain. CDR3 length: 14 residues. Germline V lookup: CDR1 ENHRY, CDR2 SYGVKD. V dropped 0 bases and J dropped 4 bases, with 9 bases sitting between them. CDR3 protein: CAISESTEPYGYTF. CDR3 DNA: TGTGCCATCAGTGAGTCTACAGAGCCCTATGGCTACACCTTC.

The chain couples TRBV15 to TRBJ1-1; D gene unclear. V was trimmed by 0 bases and J by 1 base, leaving 9 bases between them. The length of the CDR3 is 15 residues. Germline values: CDR1 LNHNV, CDR2 YYDKDF (reference sequence). CDR3 DNA sequence: TGTGCCACCAGCAGAGATCCCGCGGCGAACACTGAAGCTTTCTTT. Protein product: CATSRDPAANTEAFF.

This chain joins TRBV30 and TRBJ1-1, with D unresolved. Trimming pared 2 bases from V and 0 bases from J, leaving 10 bases between. CDR3 size: 14 residues. Germline CDR1 reads GTSNPN; CDR2 reads SVGIG (reference sequence). For the CDR3, the DNA is TGTGCCTGGAGTTATGTCAGGATGAACACTGAAGCTTTCTTT. It is translated as CAWSYVRMNTEAFF.

V is TRBV4-1 and J is TRBJ2-7; D perhaps matches TRBD2 (6 bases). The V end lost 3 bases, the J end lost 2 bases, and 17 bases lay between the germline ends. CDR3 size: 16 residues. Looked up from germline, CDR1 is MGHRA and CDR2 is YSYEKL. The CDR3 sequence: CASSHGTGSGAYEQYF. CDR3 sequence (DNA): TGCGCCAGCAGCCACGGAACCGGGAGTGGCGCCTACGAGCAGTACTTC.

The chain joins TRBV6-1 to TRBJ2-2; D remains unclear. The CDR3 extends over 12 amino acids. With 7 bases removed from V and 9 bases from J, the gap between germline ends came to 12 bases. CDR1 and CDR2 (germline): MNHNS, SASEGT. This CDR3 reads CASTSPFRELFF. Here the CDR3 DNA reads TGTGCCAGCACGTCGCCGTTCCGGGAGCTGTTTTTT.

This sequence joins TRBV6-6 and TRBJ1-4, with D perhaps TRBD1 (5 bases). The ends were cut back, 5 bases at V and 5 bases at J, with 15 bases in the middle. CDR1 and CDR2 (germline): MNHNY, SVGAGI (reference sequence). This CDR3 is 15 amino acids long. CDR3 residues: CASSPLGRGNEKLFF. CDR3 coding DNA: TGTGCCAGCAGTCCCTTGGGGAGGGGAAATGAAAAACTGTTTTTT.

J is TRBJ1-1 and V is TRBV15; D is possibly TRBD1 (6 bases). Between the trimmed V and J ends, which lost 0 bases and 1 base, there was a span of 15 bases. Germline V lookup: CDR1 LNHNV, CDR2 YYDKDF (reference sequence). CDR3 size: 17 residues. The CDR3 DNA reads TGTGCCACCAGCAGAGATTTTTGGAAGGGGGGGAACACTGAAGCTTTCTTT. This codes for CATSRDFWKGGNTEAFF.

The chain couples TRBV27 to TRBJ2-3; D gene ambiguous. The CDR3 has 13 amino acids. In germline, CDR1 is MNHEY, CDR2 SMNVEV (reference sequence). The V and J ends lost 8 bases and 4 bases respectively, with 13 bases between them. The CDR3 region has the DNA TGTGCCAGCGCAAGGAATAGAGCAGATACGCAGTATTTT. Residues: CASARNRADTQYF.

This chain uses TRBV11-2 with TRBJ2-5, with 8 bases aligning to TRBD1. The CDR3 extends over 14 amino acids. With 2 bases clipped from V and 5 bases from J, the junction kept 4 bases outside the gene matches. Looked up from germline, CDR1 is SGHAT and CDR2 is FQNNGV. The CDR3 DNA is TGTGCCAGCAGCTTAACAGGGGGATCTGAGACCCAGTACTTC. It encodes CASSLTGGSETQYF.

The chain joins TRBV19 to TRBJ1-1; 7 nucleotides line up with TRBD1. V shed 4 bases, J shed 11 bases, and the junction held 10 bases outside the gene matches. The CDR3 sequence is 13 residues long. Germline assignment: CDR1 LNHDA and CDR2 SQIVND (reference sequence). CDR3 sequence: CASSKGRGQEAFF. CDR3 coding DNA: TGTGCCAGTAGTAAAGGCAGAGGACAGGAGGCTTTCTTT. The entire variable domain, with the rest obtained from reference TRBV19 and TRBJ1-1, is as follows: DGGITQSPKYLFRKEGQNVTLSCEQNLNHDAMYWYRQDPGQGLRLIYYSQIVNDFQKGDIAEGYSVSREKKESFPLTVTSAQKNPTAFYLCASSKGRGQEAFFGQGTRLTVV.

This clone was observed a handful of times. This chain links TRBV27 with TRBJ2-1; D is possibly TRBD1 (6 bases). The V end lost 2 bases, the J end lost 7 bases, and 12 bases lay between the germline ends. CDR3 size: 14 residues. Germline V gives CDR1 MNHEY, CDR2 SMNVEV (reference sequence). The CDR3 loop is CASSLRQAWNEQFF. Written as DNA, the CDR3 is TGTGCCAGCAGTTTACGACAGGCATGGAATGAGCAGTTCTTC.

This chain connects TRBV4-2 to TRBJ2-7; D gene ambiguous. Between the trimmed V and J ends, which lost 5 bases and 0 bases, there was a span of 14 bases. Germline V lookup: CDR1 LGHNA, CDR2 YNFKEQ. This CDR3 comprises 15 residues. The CDR3, as DNA: TGTGCCAGCAGCTTGACCTCGGAAAGCTCCTACGAGCAGTACTTC. It specifies CASSLTSESSYEQYF.

The chain joins TRBV10-3 to TRBJ2-5; the D gene is possibly TRBD1 (5 bases). Germline-derived CDR1 and CDR2 are ENHRY and SYGVKD. The CDR3 has 14 amino acids. Trimming took 0 bases from V and 3 from J, leaving 8 bases between them. The CDR3 sequence is CAISESSREETQYF. The CDR3 nucleotides read TGTGCCATCAGTGAGTCAAGCAGGGAAGAGACCCAGTACTTC.

Note on this clone: This sample also contains other DNA sequences that code for the same CDR3. The J gene is TRBJ2-2, the V gene TRBV5-1, with D maybe TRBD2 (5 bases). The CDR3 totals 16 residues. V was cut by 5 bases and J by 2 bases, with 16 bases left in between. CDR1 is SGHRS, CDR2 YFSETQ, per germline. CDR3 protein: CASSPKLALNTGELFF. CDR3 nucleotides: TGCGCCAGCAGTCCGAAATTAGCGCTAAACACCGGGGAGCTGTTTTTT.

The CDR3 DNA reads TGCACCAGCAGCAAAGGGCTCGCCAACACGAGCTCCTACGAGCAGTACTTC. Translating it yields CTSSKGLANTSSYEQYF. V is TRBV1 and J is TRBJ2-7. TRBV1 is listed as a pseudogene. This CDR3 region has 17 residues.

The chain links TRBV15 to TRBJ1-1; D is ambiguous. The V end was cut by 0 bases, the J end by 1 base, with 9 bases between. This CDR3 is built from 15 residues. Germline V lookup: CDR1 LNHNV, CDR2 YYDKDF (reference sequence). The CDR3 protein is CATSRERLPNTEAFF. The CDR3 DNA sequence: TGTGCCACCAGCAGAGAGAGGCTCCCGAACACTGAAGCTTTCTTT.

The chain recombines TRBV5-6 with TRBJ2-5, with TRBD2 matching 7 bases. V gave up 1 base and J gave up 5 bases; unmatched junction bases: 14. This CDR3 is built from 17 residues. Germline V gives CDR1 SGHDT, CDR2 YYEEEE. DNA for the CDR3: TGTGCCAGCAGCTTGATCGGGGGAGGGTCGGTAAAGGAGACCCAGTACTTC. Translation gives CASSLIGGGSVKETQYF. Filled out from reference TRBV5-6 and TRBJ2-5, the complete variable domain reads DAGVTQSPTHLIKTRGQQVTLRCSPKSGHDTVSWYQQALGQGPQFIFQYYEEEERQRGNFPDRFSGHQFPNYSSELNVNALLLGDSALYLCASSLIGGGSVKETQYFGPGTRLLVL.

The genes are TRBV6-1 and TRBJ2-6; D unresolved. Germline V gives CDR1 MNHNS, CDR2 SASEGT. V shed 1 base and J shed 4 bases, with 5 bases lying between them. The CDR3 sequence is 14 residues long. The CDR3 protein is CASSEGSGANVLTF. CDR3 sequence (DNA): TGTGCCAGCAGTGAAGGGTCCGGGGCCAACGTCCTGACTTTC.

The chain uses TRBV27 and TRBJ2-3; D is perhaps TRBD2 (6 bases). V was trimmed by 4 bases and J by 5 bases, leaving 10 bases between them. Germline CDR1 is MNHEY and CDR2 is SMNVEV (reference sequence). The CDR3 is 13 residues long. The CDR3 DNA is TGTGCCAGCAGTTGGAGGGAAGGAGATACGCAGTATTTT. It encodes CASSWREGDTQYF.

This CDR3 is CASSPSTANYGYTF. The DNA of the CDR3 is TGTGCCAGCAGTCCTTCGACAGCTAACTATGGCTACACCTTC. The chain combines TRBV6-1 with TRBJ1-2; a weak D match, TRBD1 (5 bases). Trimming shortened V by 5 bases and J by 0 bases, and 10 bases separated the two germline ends. Looked up from germline, CDR1 is MNHNS and CDR2 is SASEGT. The CDR3 has 14 amino acids.

The rearrangement links TRBV5-1 to TRBJ2-3; 12 bases are shared with TRBD1. V lost 4 bases and J lost 3; bases outside the gene matches: 6. This CDR3 has 16 residues. Germline assignment: CDR1 SGHRS and CDR2 YFSETQ. Written as DNA, the CDR3 is TGCGCCAGCAGCCGGGGACAGGGGGCGAAGACAGATACGCAGTATTTT. Its translation: CASSRGQGAKTDTQYF.

V is TRBV18 and J is TRBJ2-3; D uncertain. The CDR3 is 12 residues long. Germline V lookup: CDR1 KGHSH, CDR2 LQKENI. Trimming shortened V by 3 bases and J by 1 base, and 2 bases separated the two germline ends. The CDR3 protein is CASSPGTDTQYF. CDR3 coding DNA: TGTGCCAGCTCACCGGGCACAGATACGCAGTATTTT.

Concerning this clone itself: The same CDR3 is also encoded by other DNA sequences in this sample. The J gene is TRBJ1-2, the V gene TRBV6-5, with a tentative D call TRBD1 (5 bases). Trimming pared 6 bases from V and 8 bases from J, leaving 16 bases between. This CDR3 has 13 residues. Germline CDR1 and CDR2: MNHEY and SVGAGI. This CDR3 is CASSTSGRGGYTF. CDR3 nucleotide sequence: TGTGCCAGCAGCACCTCGGGAAGGGGCGGCTACACCTTC.

This chain joins TRBV19 and TRBJ2-1; TRBD2 matches 11 bases. J gave up 5 bases and V 5 bases, and 5 bases lay outside the gene matches. CDR3 length: 15 residues. The germline CDR1 and CDR2 sequences are LNHDA and SQIVND (reference sequence). Written as DNA, the CDR3 is TGTGCCAGTAGTGAACTAGCGGGAGAGCACAATGAGCAGTTCTTC. It codes for CASSELAGEHNEQFF.

The chain uses TRBV9 and TRBJ2-3, with TRBD2 as a possible D gene (6 bases). V lost 3 bases and J lost 4, with 15 bases in between. From germline, CDR1 is SGDLS and CDR2 YYNGEE. The CDR3 has 15 amino acids. The CDR3, as DNA: TGTGCCAGCAGCGGAAGGAGGGCCGGCGCAGATACGCAGTATTTT. Translated: CASSGRRAGADTQYF.

This chain uses TRBV18 with TRBJ2-7, with 11 bases matching TRBD1. This CDR3 has 15 amino acids. Germline V gives CDR1 KGHSH, CDR2 LQKENI. The ends lost 5 bases at V and 0 bases at J; junction bases unmatched: 3. The CDR3 region has the DNA TGTGCCAGCTCATCGGGACAGGGGGACTCCTACGAGCAGTACTTC. Its translation: CASSSGQGDSYEQYF.

The chain couples TRBV15 to TRBJ2-2, with D maybe TRBD2 (6 bases). V shed 5 bases and J shed 4 bases, with 20 bases lying between them. The germline V gene has CDR1 LNHNV and CDR2 YYDKDF (reference sequence). The CDR3 runs to 17 residues. DNA of the CDR3: TGTGCCACCAGCTCCCCGGGCAGGGAGGCGAGCACCGGGGAGCTGTTTTTT. It encodes CATSSPGREASTGELFF.

V gene TRBV5-1 combines with J gene TRBJ1-3, with 7 nucleotides matching TRBD1. This CDR3 has 16 amino acids. J lost 0 bases, V lost 4 bases, and 7 bases had no gene match. Germline lookup yields CDR1 SGHRS and CDR2 YFSETQ. CDR3 amino acids: CASSPGGRISGNTIYF. As DNA, the CDR3 is TGCGCCAGCAGCCCAGGGGGACGGATCTCTGGAAACACCATATATTTT.

CDR3 in DNA: TGTGCCATCAGTGAAGGTTACGGGGGACAGATCATCAATCAGCCCCAGCATTTT. It yields the protein CAISEGYGGQIINQPQHF. This sequence joins TRBV10-3 and TRBJ1-5; 7 bases align to TRBD1. The junction had 14 bases not matched to a gene; V was cut back by 3 bases and J by 3 bases. This CDR3 is 18 amino acids long. CDR1 is ENHRY and CDR2 is SYGVKD in the germline V gene.